One sample yielded the 30 T cell receptor beta chains listed below, sequenced in a study of early T cells in non-severe SARS-CoV-2 infection. A single record per CDR3 protein comes from TCRdb applying MiXCR to the 5' RACE reads. The repertoire holds fewer than 70,000 distinct CDR3 sequences, with around 13% as singletons. The sequenced material came from whole blood. The source of these receptors is an adult who was a healthcare worker with PCR-confirmed SARS-CoV-2 infection or an uninfected control (not recorded which).

In its sample, this clonotype was seen many times. The J gene is TRBJ2-1, the V gene TRBV25-1; TRBD1 matches at 7 bases. V was pared by 3 bases and J by 6 bases, with 5 bases of the junction left unmatched. The CDR3 runs 14 residues. CDR1 and CDR2 from the germline V gene are MGHDK and SYGVNS. The CDR3 region is CASSERQGVNEQFF. In DNA form, the CDR3 reads TGTGCCAGCAGTGAGCGACAGGGCGTCAATGAGCAGTTCTTC.

Regarding this clonotype: With a much larger clone just one base away, this may be a read error. The CDR3 reads CASSSPRDSRQTQYF. CDR3 nucleotides: TGTGCCAGCAGCTCCCCCCGGGACTCCCGACAGACCCAGTACTTC. The chain combines TRBV12-3 or TRBV12-4 with TRBJ2-5; perhaps TRBD2 as D (6 bases). The CDR3 runs to 15 residues. Trimming stripped 6 bases from V and 6 bases from J, with 20 bases between.

This clonotype was seen many times. The chain uses TRBV20-1 and TRBJ2-3; TRBD1 is a possible D gene (6 bases). This CDR3 region has 14 residues. Germline V CDR1 and CDR2: DFQATT, SNEGSKA (reference sequence). Between the trimmed V and J ends, which lost 5 bases and 1 base, there was a span of 13 bases. The CDR3 protein is CSAPGHLGTDTQYF. CDR3 DNA sequence: TGCAGTGCTCCGGGACACCTGGGCACAGATACGCAGTATTTT.

This clonotype was counted ten times or more. CDR3 loop: CASSRGGGRQYEQYF. DNA of the CDR3: TGTGCCAGCAGCCGGGGTGGCGGGAGGCAATACGAGCAGTACTTC. The chain joins TRBV7-6 to TRBJ2-7; 8 bases map to TRBD2. The V gene's germline CDR1 is SGHVS and CDR2 FNYEAQ. V lost 5 bases to trimming and J lost 4 bases; unmatched junction nucleotides: 10. CDR3 length: 15 residues.

This clonotype was seen more than once but under ten times. The gene calls are TRBV11-1 and TRBJ2-7; 8 bases line up with TRBD1. V lost 5 bases, J lost 0 bases, and 6 bases stayed unmatched. The CDR3 has 15 amino acids. The germline CDR1 and CDR2 sequences are SGHAT and FQDESV (reference sequence). Written as DNA, the CDR3 is TGTGCCAGCAGCATTCGGACAGGGTACTCCTACGAGCAGTACTTC. Protein: CASSIRTGYSYEQYF.

This clonotype was counted many times. The J gene is TRBJ1-5, the V gene TRBV20-1, with D perhaps TRBD1 (5 bases). V lost 1 base and J 6 bases, leaving 7 bases between the germline ends. The CDR3 spans 12 residues. Germline V gives CDR1 DFQATT, CDR2 SNEGSKA (reference sequence). CDR3 in DNA: TGCAGTGCTAGAGCAGGGCTTCAGCCCCAGCATTTT. Its protein product is CSARAGLQPQHF.

This clonotype was counted ten times or more. The chain employs TRBV29-1 and TRBJ2-1, with unresolved D. This CDR3 comprises 12 residues. V shed 8 bases and J shed 7 bases, with 15 bases lying between them. Germline V gene sequence: CDR1 SQVTM, CDR2 ANQGSEA. The CDR3 protein is CSFSGQRNEQFF. CDR3 DNA: TGCAGCTTCTCGGGTCAAAGGAATGAGCAGTTCTTC.

The V call is TRBV9, the J call TRBJ1-6; a weak D match, TRBD1 (5 bases). The CDR3 loop spans 14 amino acids. The V gene lost 7 bases and the J gene lost 8 bases, with 16 bases spanning the gap. Germline CDR1 is SGDLS and CDR2 is YYNGEE. The CDR3 coding sequence is TGTGCCAGCCGAGGACGGCGGGGCGATTCACCCCTCCACTTT. The encoded protein is CASRGRRGDSPLHF.

Ten or more counts support this clonotype. J is TRBJ2-2 and V is TRBV29-1, with TRBD1 matching 8 bases. Germline values: CDR1 SQVTM, CDR2 ANQGSEA. This CDR3 is 12 amino acids long. V dropped 6 bases and J dropped 6; count of bases not matched to a gene: 3. The chain's CDR3 is CSVTGDAGELFF. The CDR3 DNA reads TGCAGCGTGACAGGGGATGCCGGGGAGCTGTTTTTT.

Only a few counts were recorded for this clonotype. The V call is TRBV28, the J call TRBJ1-1; no definite D call. V lost 5 bases to trimming and J lost 4 bases, with 17 bases between them. Germline-derived CDR1 and CDR2 are MDHEN and SYDVKM. The CDR3 has 15 amino acids. CDR3 DNA: TGTGCCAGCAGTCTCCCCGCCGGGAAATCCACTGAAGCTTTCTTT. It yields the protein CASSLPAGKSTEAFF.

The CDR3 DNA is TGTGCCAGCAGCTCTCGGACAGACAAGTATGGCTACACCTTC. Translated, it gives CASSSRTDKYGYTF. The chain recombines TRBV5-6 with TRBJ1-2; a weak D match, TRBD1 (6 bases). The CDR3 sequence is 14 residues long. Trimming cost V 3 bases and J 5 bases, with 14 bases left between them. Germline V gives CDR1 SGHDT, CDR2 YYEEEE.

The chain links TRBV28 to TRBJ2-2, with D perhaps matching TRBD1 or TRBD2 (5 bases each). Germline CDR1 reads MDHEN; CDR2 reads SYDVKM. This CDR3 contains 13 residues. Trimming cost V 3 bases and J 8 bases, with 10 bases left between them. The CDR3 bases are TGTGCCAGCAGTTTCCCGGGACCGGGGGAGCTGTTTTTT. This sequence encodes CASSFPGPGELFF.

This clonotype was observed at least ten times. This sequence joins TRBV19 and TRBJ2-5, with D tentatively TRBD1 (6 bases). This CDR3 region has 13 residues. Deletions cut 10 bases from V and 7 bases from J, with 19 bases between. Looked up from germline, CDR1 is LNHDA and CDR2 is SQIVND (reference sequence). As DNA, the CDR3 is TGTGCCACAGAATCCAGGGGTCAGGGGACCCAGTACTTC. Translating it yields CATESRGQGTQYF.

The chain has TRBV7-9 and TRBJ2-1; D ambiguous. Trimming shortened V by 4 bases and J by 7 bases, and 11 bases separated the two germline ends. Germline CDR1 SEHNR, CDR2 FQNEAQ (reference sequence). This CDR3 region has 13 residues. CDR3 residues: CASSWTELNEQFF. DNA of the CDR3: TGTGCCAGCAGCTGGACCGAACTGAATGAGCAGTTCTTC.

The chain couples TRBV5-1 to TRBJ2-7, with D perhaps matching TRBD1 (5 bases). Trimming took 5 bases from V and 3 from J, leaving 12 bases between them. This CDR3 spans 13 amino acids. The germline V gene encodes CDR1 SGHRS and CDR2 YFSETQ. CDR3 DNA: TGCGCCAGCAGGTTGACAGTTTACTACGAGCAGTACTTC. It encodes CASRLTVYYEQYF.

This clonotype showed up many times. The chain joins TRBV11-2 to TRBJ2-4; 9 nucleotides line up with TRBD1. The germline V gene has CDR1 SGHAT and CDR2 FQNNGV. With V trimmed by 4 bases and J by 0 bases, 10 bases remained unmatched. The CDR3 is made up of 18 amino acids. The CDR3 here is CASSSGPQGALAKNIQYF. CDR3 DNA: TGTGCCAGCAGCTCAGGACCACAGGGGGCACTAGCCAAAAACATTCAGTACTTC.

This clonotype was seen ten or more times. The chain uses TRBV23-1 and TRBJ2-7; the D gene is possibly TRBD1 (6 bases). TRBV23-1 is an open reading frame whose function is uncertain. Trimming cost V 0 bases and J 3 bases, with 9 bases left between them. The CDR3 runs to 14 residues. The CDR3 protein is CASSQSEGVYEQYF. In nucleotides, the CDR3 is TGCGCCAGCAGTCAATCTGAGGGGGTCTACGAGCAGTACTTC.

This clonotype has just a few counts. V and J are TRBV20-1 and TRBJ1-2; D is ambiguous. V was pared by 0 bases and J by 8 bases, with 13 bases between. CDR3 size: 13 residues. CDR1 and CDR2 from the germline V gene are DFQATT and SNEGSKA (reference sequence). The CDR3 here is CSARDAPDGGYTF. The DNA for the CDR3 is TGCAGTGCTAGAGATGCCCCGGACGGGGGCTACACCTTC.

V is TRBV7-9 and J is TRBJ2-3; maybe TRBD2 (6 bases). This CDR3 contains 17 residues. The germline V gene has CDR1 SEHNR and CDR2 FQNEAQ (reference sequence). The ends were cut back, 1 base at V and 6 bases at J, with 20 bases in the middle. The CDR3 loop is CASSLDWAAGLGDTQYF. The CDR3 DNA is TGTGCCAGCAGCTTAGATTGGGCGGCGGGACTGGGGGATACGCAGTATTTT.

Worth noting for this clonotype: A clone one base away is much larger, so this may be a read error. V usage is TRBV3-1 and J usage is TRBJ2-2, with D possibly TRBD1 on 5 matching bases. The CDR3 totals 15 residues. Germline-derived CDR1 and CDR2 are LGHDT and YNNKEL (reference sequence). Written as DNA, the CDR3 is TGTGCCGGCAGCCCTTGGCAGGGGAACACCGGGGAGCTGTTTTTT. This translates into CAGSPWQGNTGELFF.

This clonotype came up a few times. The V gene is TRBV7-2, the J gene TRBJ1-2, with D unresolved. Germline V lookup: CDR1 SGHTA, CDR2 FQGNSA. V lost 1 base and J lost 2, with 5 bases in between. This CDR3 is 13 amino acids long. The DNA of the CDR3 is TGTGCCAGCAGCTTAGAAGGGAACTATGGCTACACCTTC. Translating it yields CASSLEGNYGYTF.

About this clonotype: It may be a read error: a sequence one base away is much more abundant. The chain uses TRBV11-2 and TRBJ2-1, with D possibly being TRBD2 (6 bases). The V end was cut by 5 bases, the J end by 9 bases, with 11 bases between. The CDR3 spans 12 residues. The germline V gene has CDR1 SGHAT and CDR2 FQNNGV. CDR3 in amino acids: CASSGIGGEQFF. For the CDR3, the DNA is TGTGCCAGCAGCGGAATCGGGGGTGAGCAGTTCTTC.

This clonotype was picked up a small number of times. V and J are TRBV30 and TRBJ1-2; TRBD1 might be the D (5 bases). The germline CDR1 and CDR2 sequences are GTSNPN and SVGIG (reference sequence). CDR3 length equals 14 residues. V was trimmed by 0 bases and J by 2 bases, leaving 10 bases between them. This chain's CDR3 is CAWSVGPSNYGYTF. As DNA, the CDR3 is TGTGCCTGGAGTGTGGGGCCAAGCAACTATGGCTACACCTTC.

This clonotype was recorded many times. V and J are TRBV13 and TRBJ2-1, with D perhaps matching TRBD1 (6 bases). Germline V lookup: CDR1 PRHDT, CDR2 FYEKMQ (reference sequence). The CDR3 contains 16 residues. The V gene lost 5 bases and the J gene lost 4 bases, with 18 bases spanning the gap. The CDR3 bases are TGTGCCAGCAGCCCCAGGGGTTTAGAGACTTACAATGAGCAGTTCTTC. The encoded protein is CASSPRGLETYNEQFF.

This clonotype was observed a few times. The rearrangement links TRBV20-1 to TRBJ1-1, with D unclear. This CDR3 region has 12 residues. Germline CDR1 DFQATT, CDR2 SNEGSKA (reference sequence). V lost 4 bases and J 1 base, leaving 7 bases between the germline ends. The CDR3 reads CSAKQRNTEAFF. The CDR3 DNA reads TGCAGTGCTAAACAGAGGAACACTGAAGCTTTCTTT.

This clonotype was seen repeatedly, ten times or more. V is TRBV5-1 and J is TRBJ1-3, with D uncertain. The CDR3 contains 15 residues. Germline assignment: CDR1 SGHRS and CDR2 YFSETQ. V was cut by 0 bases and J by 0 bases, with 7 bases left in between. The CDR3 DNA sequence: TGCGCCAGCAGCTTGGACCGGCACTCTGGAAACACCATATATTTT. Protein: CASSLDRHSGNTIYF.

The chain couples TRBV6-5 to TRBJ2-2, with 7 bases aligning to TRBD1. CDR1 MNHEY and CDR2 SVGAGI come from the germline V gene. V lost 5 bases, J lost 7 bases, and 7 bases stayed unmatched. This CDR3 has 14 amino acids. The CDR3 protein is CASSLQGSDGELFF. The CDR3 coding sequence is TGTGCCAGCAGTCTACAGGGGTCCGACGGGGAGCTGTTTTTT.

Ten or more counts support this clonotype. This chain links TRBV11-2 with TRBJ1-1, with unresolved D. Trimming stripped 8 bases from V and 6 bases from J, with 22 bases between. Germline V gene data show CDR1 as SGHAT and CDR2 as FQNNGV. The CDR3 consists of 15 residues. This chain's CDR3 is CASGTRPGSKAEAFF. The CDR3 DNA is TGTGCCAGCGGAACGAGACCGGGTAGTAAGGCTGAAGCTTTCTTT.

This clonotype was seen a few times. The CDR3 reads CASYRRGNEQFF. CDR3 sequence (DNA): TGTGCCAGCTACCGCAGGGGAAATGAGCAGTTCTTC. V usage is TRBV2 and J usage is TRBJ2-1; TRBD1 is a possible D gene (6 bases). V was clipped by 8 bases and J by 7 bases, with 12 bases between them. Per germline, CDR1 SNHLY and CDR2 FYNNEI. The CDR3 has 12 amino acids.

This clonotype has a handful of counts. The CDR3 region has the DNA TGTGCCAGCAATAGGGGGACCTACGAGCAGTACTTC. It encodes CASNRGTYEQYF. The chain carries TRBV7-9 and TRBJ2-7; D is perhaps TRBD1 (6 bases). Germline V gene sequence: CDR1 SEHNR, CDR2 FQNEAQ (reference sequence). The CDR3 has 12 residues. The V and J ends lost 7 bases and 2 bases respectively, with 9 bases between them.